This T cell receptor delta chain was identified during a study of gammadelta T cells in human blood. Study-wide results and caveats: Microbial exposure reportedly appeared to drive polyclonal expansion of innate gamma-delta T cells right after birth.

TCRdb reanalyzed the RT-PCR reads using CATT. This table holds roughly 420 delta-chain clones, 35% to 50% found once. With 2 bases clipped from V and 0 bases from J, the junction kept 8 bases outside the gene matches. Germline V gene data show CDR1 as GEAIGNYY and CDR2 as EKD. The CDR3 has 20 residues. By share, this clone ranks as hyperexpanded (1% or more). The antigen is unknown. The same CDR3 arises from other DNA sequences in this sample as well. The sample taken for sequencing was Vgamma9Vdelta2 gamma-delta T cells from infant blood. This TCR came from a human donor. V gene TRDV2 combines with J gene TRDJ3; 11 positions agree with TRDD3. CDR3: CACDILGDKGSSWDTRQMFF. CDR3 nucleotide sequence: TGTGCCTGTGACATACTGGGGGATAAGGGCAGCTCCTGGGACACCCGACAGATGTTTTTC.